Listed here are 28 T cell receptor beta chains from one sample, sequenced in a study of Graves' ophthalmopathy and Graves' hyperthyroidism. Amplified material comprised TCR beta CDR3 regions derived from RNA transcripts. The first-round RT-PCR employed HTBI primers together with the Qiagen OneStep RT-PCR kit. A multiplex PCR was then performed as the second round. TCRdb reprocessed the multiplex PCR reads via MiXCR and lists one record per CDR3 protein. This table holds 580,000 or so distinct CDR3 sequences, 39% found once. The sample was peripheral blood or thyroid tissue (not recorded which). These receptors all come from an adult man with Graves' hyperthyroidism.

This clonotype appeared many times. The CDR3 here is CASSPSYVDGELFF. For the CDR3, the DNA is TGTGCCAGCAGCCCCTCCTACGTTGACGGGGAGCTGTTTTTT. This rearrangement joins TRBV7-6 to TRBJ2-2, with D unclear. The CDR3 sequence is 14 residues long. V lost 5 bases, J lost 7 bases, and 14 bases lay in between. The germline V gene encodes CDR1 SGHVS and CDR2 FNYEAQ.

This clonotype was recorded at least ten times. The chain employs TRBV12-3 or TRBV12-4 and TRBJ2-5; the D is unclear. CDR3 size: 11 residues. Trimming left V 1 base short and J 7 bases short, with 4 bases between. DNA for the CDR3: TGTGCCAGCAGTTTAGGAGGGACCCAGTACTTC. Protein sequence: CASSLGGTQYF.

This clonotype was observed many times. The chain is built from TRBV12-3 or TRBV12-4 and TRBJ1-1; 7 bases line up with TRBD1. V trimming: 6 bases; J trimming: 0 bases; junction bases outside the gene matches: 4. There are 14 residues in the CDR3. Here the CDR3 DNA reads TGTGCCAGCAGCCGGGGACAGATGAACACTGAAGCTTTCTTT. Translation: CASSRGQMNTEAFF.

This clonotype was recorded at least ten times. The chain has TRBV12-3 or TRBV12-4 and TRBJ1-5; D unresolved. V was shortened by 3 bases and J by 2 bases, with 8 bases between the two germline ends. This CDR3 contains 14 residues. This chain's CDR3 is CASSFKAGNQPQHF. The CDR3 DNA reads TGTGCCAGCAGTTTCAAGGCGGGCAATCAGCCCCAGCATTTT.

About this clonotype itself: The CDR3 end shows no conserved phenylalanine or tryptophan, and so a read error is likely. The CDR3 region has the DNA TGTGCCAGCAGTTCAGGGGGTTGGTCCGAGCAGTACCTC. Translation: CASSSGGWSEQYL. The chain links TRBV7-9 to TRBJ2-7; TRBD1 matches at 7 bases. Trimming cost V 6 bases and J 6 bases; bases outside gene matches: 8. Germline CDR1 SEHNR, CDR2 FQNEAQ (reference sequence). This CDR3 is 13 amino acids long.

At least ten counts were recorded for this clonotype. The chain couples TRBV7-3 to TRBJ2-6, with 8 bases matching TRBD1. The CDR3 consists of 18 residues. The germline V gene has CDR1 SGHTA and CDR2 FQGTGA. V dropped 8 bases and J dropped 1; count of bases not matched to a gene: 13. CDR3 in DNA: TGTGCCAGCGGTAAGGCCGGGACAGGAGTGTCTGGGGCCAACGTCCTGACTTTC. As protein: CASGKAGTGVSGANVLTF.

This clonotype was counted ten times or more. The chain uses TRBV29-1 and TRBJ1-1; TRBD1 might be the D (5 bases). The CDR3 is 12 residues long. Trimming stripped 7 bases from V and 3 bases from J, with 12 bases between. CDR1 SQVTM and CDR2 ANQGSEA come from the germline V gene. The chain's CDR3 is CSGWGVHTEAFF. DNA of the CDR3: TGCAGCGGGTGGGGGGTCCACACTGAAGCTTTCTTT.

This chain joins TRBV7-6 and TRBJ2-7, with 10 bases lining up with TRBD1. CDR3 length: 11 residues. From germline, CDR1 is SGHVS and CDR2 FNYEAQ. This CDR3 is CRGTGAGEQYF. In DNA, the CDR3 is TGTCGCGGGACAGGGGCAGGGGAGCAGTACTTC.

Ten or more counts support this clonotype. The CDR3 sequence: CASSEVWQGVLHF. DNA for the CDR3: TGTGCCAGCAGTGAAGTTTGGCAGGGGGTTCTCCACTTT. The chain combines TRBV6-1 with TRBJ1-6, with TRBD1 matching over 7 bases. Germline CDR1 reads MNHNS; CDR2 reads SASEGT. The CDR3 is 13 residues long. J gave up 16 bases and V 1 base, and 7 bases lay outside the gene matches.

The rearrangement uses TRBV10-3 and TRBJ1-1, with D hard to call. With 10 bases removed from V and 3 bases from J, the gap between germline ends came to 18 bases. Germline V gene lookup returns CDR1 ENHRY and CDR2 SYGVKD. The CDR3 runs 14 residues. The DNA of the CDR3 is TGTGCCAGCAGCGTCTTCGACGGAGACACTGAAGCTTTCTTT. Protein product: CASSVFDGDTEAFF.

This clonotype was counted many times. The CDR3 is CSVHMNTEAFF. The DNA of the CDR3 is TGCAGCGTTCATATGAACACTGAAGCTTTCTTT. This sequence joins TRBV29-1 and TRBJ1-1; the D is unclear. This CDR3 is 11 amino acids long. Trimming removed 5 bases from V and 0 bases from J, with 4 bases in between. The germline CDR1 and CDR2 sequences are SQVTM and ANQGSEA.

The CDR3 here is CASSFRDRGWDEQYF. The CDR3 DNA reads as TGTGCCAGCAGCTTCCGGGACAGGGGGTGGGATGAGCAGTACTTC. The rearrangement joins TRBV7-9 to TRBJ2-7, with 11 positions matching TRBD1. Trimming removed 3 bases from V and 7 bases from J; junction bases left unmatched: 8. The CDR3 runs to 15 residues. The germline V gene has CDR1 SEHNR and CDR2 FQNEAQ (reference sequence). The full variable domain, its missing parts supplied by reference TRBV7-9 and TRBJ2-7, is DTGVSQNPRHKITKRGQNVTFRCDPISEHNRLYWYRQTLGQGPEFLTYFQNEAQLEKSRLLSDRFSAERPKGSFSTLEIQRTEQGDSAMYLCASSFRDRGWDEQYFGPGTRLTVT.

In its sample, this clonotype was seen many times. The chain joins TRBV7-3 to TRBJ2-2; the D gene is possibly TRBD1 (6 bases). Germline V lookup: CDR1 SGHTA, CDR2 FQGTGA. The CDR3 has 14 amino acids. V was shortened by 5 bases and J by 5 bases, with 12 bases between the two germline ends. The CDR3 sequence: CASSANRVTGELFF. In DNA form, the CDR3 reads TGTGCCAGCAGCGCTAACAGGGTGACCGGGGAGCTGTTTTTT.

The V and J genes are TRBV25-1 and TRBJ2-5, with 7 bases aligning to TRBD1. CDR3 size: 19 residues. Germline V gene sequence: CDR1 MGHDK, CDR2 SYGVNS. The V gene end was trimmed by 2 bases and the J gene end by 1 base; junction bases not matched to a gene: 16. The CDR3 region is CASSENRYPGQTTQETQYF. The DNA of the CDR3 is TGTGCCAGCAGTGAAAATCGATACCCGGGACAGACTACCCAAGAGACCCAGTACTTC. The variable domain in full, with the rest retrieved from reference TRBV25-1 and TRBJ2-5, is EADIYQTPRYLVIGTGKKITLECSQTMGHDKMYWYQQDPGMELHLIHYSYGVNSTEKGDLSSESTVSRIRTEHFPLTLESARPSHTSQYLCASSENRYPGQTTQETQYFGPGTRLLVL.

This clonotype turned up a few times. CDR3 sequence reads: CASKSDRANTEAFF. CDR3 nucleotide sequence: TGTGCCAGTAAGTCAGACAGGGCGAACACTGAAGCTTTCTTT. The chain recombines TRBV19 with TRBJ1-1; 7 nucleotides align to TRBD1. From germline, CDR1 is LNHDA and CDR2 SQIVND (reference sequence). The CDR3 consists of 14 residues. With V trimmed by 7 bases and J by 1 base, 6 bases remained unmatched.

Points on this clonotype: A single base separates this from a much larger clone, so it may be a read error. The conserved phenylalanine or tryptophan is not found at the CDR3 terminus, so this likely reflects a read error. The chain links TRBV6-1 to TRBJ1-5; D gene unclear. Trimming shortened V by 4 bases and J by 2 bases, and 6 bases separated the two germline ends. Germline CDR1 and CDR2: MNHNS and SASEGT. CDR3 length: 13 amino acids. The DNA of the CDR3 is TGTGCCAGCAGTGTCCTTGGCAATCAGCCCCAGCATCTT. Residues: CASSVLGNQPQHL.

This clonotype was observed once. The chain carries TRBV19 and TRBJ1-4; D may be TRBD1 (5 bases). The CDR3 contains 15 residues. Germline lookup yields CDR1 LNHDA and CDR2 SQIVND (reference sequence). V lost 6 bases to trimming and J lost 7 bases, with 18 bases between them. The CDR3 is CASSAQGSGLEKLFF. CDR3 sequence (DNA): TGTGCCAGTAGCGCGCAGGGTTCGGGACTTGAAAAACTGTTTTTT.

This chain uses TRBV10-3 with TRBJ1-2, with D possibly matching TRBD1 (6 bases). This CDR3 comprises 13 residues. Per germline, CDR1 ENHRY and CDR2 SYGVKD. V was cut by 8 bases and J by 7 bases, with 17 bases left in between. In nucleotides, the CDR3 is TGTGCCATCCGCAACTCCGGACAGTTTGGCTACACCTTC. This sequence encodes CAIRNSGQFGYTF.

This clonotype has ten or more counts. The CDR3 DNA is TGTGCCAGCAGCCCCCGGGGACTATCGCAGGGTGAGCAGTACTTC. It codes for CASSPRGLSQGEQYF. The gene calls are TRBV14 and TRBJ2-7, with 7 bases that match TRBD2. Germline CDR1 is SGHDN and CDR2 is FVKESK. The CDR3 has 15 residues. Unmatched junction bases numbered 13, after V lost 4 bases and J lost 7 bases.

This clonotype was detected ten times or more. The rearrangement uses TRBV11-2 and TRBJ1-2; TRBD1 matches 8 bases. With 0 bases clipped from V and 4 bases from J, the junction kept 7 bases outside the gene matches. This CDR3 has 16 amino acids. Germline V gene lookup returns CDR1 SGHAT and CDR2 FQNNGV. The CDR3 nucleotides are TGTGCCAGCAGCTTAGATCCACAGGGGGTGGGCTATGGCTACACCTTC. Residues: CASSLDPQGVGYGYTF. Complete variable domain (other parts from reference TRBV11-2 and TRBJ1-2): EAGVAQSPRYKIIEKRQSVAFWCNPISGHATLYWYQQILGQGPKLLIQFQNNGVVDDSQLPKDRFSAERLKGVDSTLKIQPAKLEDSAVYLCASSLDPQGVGYGYTFGSGTRLTVV.

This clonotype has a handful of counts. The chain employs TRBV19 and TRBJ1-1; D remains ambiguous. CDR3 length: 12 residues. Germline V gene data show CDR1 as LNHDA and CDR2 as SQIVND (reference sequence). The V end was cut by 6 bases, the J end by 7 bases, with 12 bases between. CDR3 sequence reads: CASSLPAHEAFF. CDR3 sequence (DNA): TGTGCCAGTAGCCTCCCCGCACATGAAGCTTTCTTT.

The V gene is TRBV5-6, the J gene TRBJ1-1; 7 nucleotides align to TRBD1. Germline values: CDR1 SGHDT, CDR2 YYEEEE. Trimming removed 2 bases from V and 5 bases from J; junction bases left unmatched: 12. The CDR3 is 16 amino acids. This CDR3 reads CASSFGQDWYLTEAFF. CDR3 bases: TGTGCCAGCAGCTTCGGACAGGATTGGTATTTGACTGAAGCTTTCTTT.

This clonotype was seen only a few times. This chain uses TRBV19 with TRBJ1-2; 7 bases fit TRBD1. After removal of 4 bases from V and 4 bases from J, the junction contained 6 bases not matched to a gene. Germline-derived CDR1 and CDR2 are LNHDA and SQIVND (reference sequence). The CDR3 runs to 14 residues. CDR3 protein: CASSTTGAVYGYTF. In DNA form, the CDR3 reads TGTGCCAGTAGTACTACAGGGGCGGTCTATGGCTACACCTTC.

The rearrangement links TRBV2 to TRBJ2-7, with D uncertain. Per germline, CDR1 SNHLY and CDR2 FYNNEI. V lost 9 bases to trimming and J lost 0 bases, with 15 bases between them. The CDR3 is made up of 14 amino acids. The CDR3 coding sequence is TGTGCCAGTATCCGGACCCCCTCCTCCTACGAGCAGTACTTC. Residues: CASIRTPSSYEQYF. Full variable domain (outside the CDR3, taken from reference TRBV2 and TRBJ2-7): EPEVTQTPSHQVTQMGQEVILRCVPISNHLYFYWYRQILGQKVEFLVSFYNNEISEKSEIFDDQFSVERPDGSNFTLKIRSTKLEDSAMYFCASIRTPSSYEQYFGPGTRLTVT.

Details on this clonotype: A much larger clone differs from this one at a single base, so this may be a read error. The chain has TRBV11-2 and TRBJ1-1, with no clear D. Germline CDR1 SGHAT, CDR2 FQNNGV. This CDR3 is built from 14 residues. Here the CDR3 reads CASSLYEGDTEAFF. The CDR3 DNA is TGCGCCAGCAGCTTGTACGAGGGAGACACTGAAGCTTTCTTT. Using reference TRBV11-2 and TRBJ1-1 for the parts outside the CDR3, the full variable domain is EAGVAQSPRYKIIEKRQSVAFWCNPISGHATLYWYQQILGQGPKLLIQFQNNGVVDDSQLPKDRFSAERLKGVDSTLKIQPAKLEDSAVYLCASSLYEGDTEAFFGQGTRLTVV.

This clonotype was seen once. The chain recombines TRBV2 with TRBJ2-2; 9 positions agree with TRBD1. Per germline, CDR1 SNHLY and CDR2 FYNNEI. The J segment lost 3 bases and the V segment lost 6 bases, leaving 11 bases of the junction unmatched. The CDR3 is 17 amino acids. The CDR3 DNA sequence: TGTGCCAGCAGAAGAACAGGGGGCTACGGGGACACCGGGGAGCTGTTTTTT. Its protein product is CASRRTGGYGDTGELFF.

The CDR3 DNA is TGTGCCAGCAGTGTGGGGACAGGGACCTACTATGGCTACACCTTC. Protein product: CASSVGTGTYYGYTF. The rearrangement links TRBV25-1 to TRBJ1-2, with 9 positions matching TRBD1. Germline V gene lookup returns CDR1 MGHDK and CDR2 SYGVNS. J lost 3 bases, V lost 4 bases, and 6 bases had no gene match. CDR3 length: 15 residues.

The CDR3: CSARAEEAIYGYTF. CDR3 coding DNA: TGCAGTGCTAGAGCCGAAGAAGCGATCTATGGCTACACCTTC. The chain recombines TRBV20-1 with TRBJ1-2; D is unclear. This CDR3 contains 14 residues. From germline, CDR1 is DFQATT and CDR2 SNEGSKA (reference sequence). V was pared by 1 base and J by 4 bases, with 13 bases between.